A single sample is the source of the 18 T cell receptor beta chains below, sequenced in a study of blood T cell repertoires in COVID-19. Clones were read by immunoSEQ multiplex PCR, and TCRdb kept only the in-frame ones, dropping some. The sample yields roughly 250,000 clones, approximately 86% seen once. The sample was PBMCs or T cells enriched from blood (not recorded which). The receptors were sampled from a woman between 40 and 55 years old with acute COVID-19.

CDR3 sequence reads: CASGQGGNQPQHF. The CDR3 bases are TGCGCCAGCGGCCAGGGTGGCAATCAGCCCCAGCATTTT. This chain links TRBV10-2 with TRBJ1-5, with a weak D call TRBD1 (5 bases). This CDR3 has 13 residues. Trimming took 8 bases from V and 2 from J, leaving 10 bases between them. CDR1 is WSHSY, CDR2 SAAADI, per germline.

This chain uses TRBV3-1 (or the pseudogene TRBV3-2) with TRBJ1-1; D ambiguous. The V gene's germline CDR1 is LGHDT and CDR2 YNNKEL (reference sequence). This CDR3 comprises 14 residues. Trimming took 4 bases from V and 1 from J, leaving 10 bases between them. CDR3 loop: CASSPLVQNTEAFF. The CDR3 DNA reads TGTGCCAGCAGCCCCTTGGTACAGAACACTGAAGCTTTCTTT.

The chain has TRBV6-5 and TRBJ1-1; D gene ambiguous. Trimming cost V 7 bases and J 1 base, with 10 bases left between them. This CDR3 has 13 residues. The germline V gene encodes CDR1 MNHEY and CDR2 SVGAGI. The CDR3 here is CASNKDENTEAFF. CDR3 nucleotide sequence: TGTGCCAGCAACAAAGATGAGAACACTGAAGCTTTCTTT.

The chain combines TRBV6-5 with TRBJ2-1, with a weak D call TRBD2 (5 bases). CDR3 length: 15 amino acids. CDR1 and CDR2 (germline): MNHEY, SVGAGI. The CDR3 protein is CASHRRLGAMGSQFF. The CDR3 region has the DNA TGTGCGTCACACAGAAGGTTGGGAGCGATGGGGTCGCAGTTCTTC.

The CDR3 protein is CASSESRVTGTDTQYF. As DNA, the CDR3 is TGTGCCAGCAGTGAATCCCGGGTTACCGGCACAGATACGCAGTATTTT. The genes are TRBV25-1 and TRBJ2-3, with D uncertain. V gave up 1 base and J gave up 1 base, with 12 bases separating them. The CDR3 spans 16 residues. From germline, CDR1 is MGHDK and CDR2 SYGVNS.

The genes are TRBV5-4 and TRBJ2-6; TRBD2 aligns across 10 bases. The V segment lost 0 bases and the J segment 2 bases; nucleotides outside the gene matches: 5. In germline, CDR1 is SGHNT, CDR2 YYREEE (reference sequence). The CDR3 consists of 18 residues. The CDR3 nucleotides are TGTGCCAGCAGCTTGGGAGGTCTAGCGGGAGCTGGGGCCAACGTCCTGACTTTC. It codes for CASSLGGLAGAGANVLTF.

The V call is TRBV7-2, the J call TRBJ1-1, with unresolved D. Per germline, CDR1 SGHTA and CDR2 FQGNSA. This CDR3 contains 15 residues. CDR3: CVTSRSPDMNTEAFF. In DNA form, the CDR3 reads TGTGTCACCTCCCGATCCCCAGACATGAACACTGAAGCTTTCTTT.

The chain employs TRBV24-1 and TRBJ2-1; TRBD2 matches at 14 bases. The CDR3 runs 17 residues. V shed 3 bases and J 3 bases; nucleotides not matched to a gene: 3. Germline V gene lookup returns CDR1 KGHDR and CDR2 SFDVKD. CDR3 in amino acids: CATSDLGLAGGYNEQFF. CDR3 in DNA: TGTGCCACCAGTGATCTTGGACTAGCGGGAGGCTACAATGAGCAGTTCTTC.

The chain links TRBV30 to TRBJ2-7; no firm D call. The germline V gene encodes CDR1 GTSNPN and CDR2 SVGIG (reference sequence). V was pared by 1 base and J by 3 bases, with 4 bases between. This CDR3 is built from 11 residues. CDR3 in DNA: TGTGCCTGGAGTGACAGCTACGAGCAGTACTTC. It codes for CAWSDSYEQYF.

The chain links TRBV3-1 (or the pseudogene TRBV3-2) to TRBJ1-3; D is uncertain. The CDR3 has 14 residues. The germline V and J ends were trimmed by 1 base and 3 bases, with 7 bases remaining between them. The germline CDR1 and CDR2 sequences are LGHDT and YNNKEL (reference sequence). CDR3 DNA: TGTGCCAGCAGCCAAGGGGCCTTTGGAAACACCATATATTTT. Protein: CASSQGAFGNTIYF.

The rearrangement links TRBV2 to TRBJ2-1; no reliable D call. Between the trimmed V and J ends, which lost 8 bases and 4 bases, there was a span of 6 bases. The CDR3 covers 11 residues. Germline lookup yields CDR1 SNHLY and CDR2 FYNNEI. The CDR3 sequence: CASLRYNEQFF. The CDR3 DNA is TGTGCCAGCCTCAGGTACAATGAGCAGTTCTTC.

The V gene is TRBV14, the J gene TRBJ2-7, with 9 nucleotides matching TRBD2. There are 17 residues in the CDR3. Per germline, CDR1 SGHDN and CDR2 FVKESK. The V and J ends lost 4 bases and 4 bases, in that order; junction bases with no gene match: 14. The CDR3 DNA follows: TGTGCCAGCAGCCGCCTTCTAGGTAGCGGGAGCGGGTACGAGCAGTACTTC. It codes for CASSRLLGSGSGYEQYF.

V usage is TRBV5-4 and J usage is TRBJ2-3; possible D gene TRBD2, 6 bases. V shed 1 base and J shed 3 bases, with 12 bases lying between them. The CDR3 sequence is 15 residues long. CDR1 and CDR2 (germline): SGHNT, YYREEE (reference sequence). CDR3 nucleotides: TGTGCCAGCAGCTTGATGCGGGATGGGACAGATACGCAGTATTTT. This gives the protein CASSLMRDGTDTQYF. The full variable domain, completed using reference TRBV5-4 and TRBJ2-3, is ETGVTQSPTHLIKTRGQQVTLRCSSQSGHNTVSWYQQALGQGPQFIFQYYREEENGRGNFPPRFSGLQFPNYSSELNVNALELDDSALYLCASSLMRDGTDTQYFGPGTRLTVL.

The V and J genes are TRBV27 and TRBJ2-2; D remains unclear. This CDR3 is built from 13 residues. The V end was cut by 2 bases, the J end by 7 bases, with 8 bases between. Per germline, CDR1 MNHEY and CDR2 SMNVEV (reference sequence). The CDR3 bases are TGTGCCAGCAGTTTAATGGGCGACGGGGAGCTGTTTTTT. Its protein product is CASSLMGDGELFF.

The chain carries TRBV7-3 and TRBJ2-3; 7 bases are a match to TRBD1. The germline gives CDR1 SGHTA, CDR2 FQGTGA. This CDR3 has 16 residues. Trimming at V came to 1 base and at J to 3 bases, leaving 7 bases not matched to a gene. The CDR3 here is CASSLMGSRGTDTQYF. The CDR3 DNA sequence: TGTGCCAGCAGCTTAATGGGGTCCAGGGGGACAGATACGCAGTATTTT.

This chain connects TRBV6-2 or TRBV6-3 to TRBJ2-7, with TRBD2 as a possible D gene (6 bases). This CDR3 comprises 12 residues. Trimming took off 6 bases at V and 7 bases at J, with 13 bases between the two ends. In germline, CDR1 is MNHEY, CDR2 SVGEGT. CDR3 sequence reads: CASSPGVPEQYF. The CDR3 DNA reads TGTGCCAGCAGCCCGGGAGTCCCTGAGCAGTACTTC.

The chain combines TRBV7-3 with TRBJ2-1; 9 nucleotides line up with TRBD2. The CDR3 runs 15 residues. Germline CDR1 SGHTA, CDR2 FQGTGA. V shed 5 bases, J shed 7 bases, and the junction held 9 bases outside the gene matches. CDR3 in DNA: TGTGCCAGCAGCAATAGCGGGAGAGCGGGAAATGAGCAGTTCTTC. Amino acid sequence: CASSNSGRAGNEQFF. The full variable domain, rest sourced from reference TRBV7-3 and TRBJ2-1, is GAGVSQTPSNKVTEKGKYVELRCDPISGHTALYWYRQSLGQGPEFLIYFQGTGAADDSGLPNDRFFAVRPEGSVSTLKIQRTERGDSAVYLCASSNSGRAGNEQFFGPGTRLTVL.

The CDR3 loop is CASSKDRDRGTATQYF. DNA of the CDR3: TGTGCCAGCAGCAAAGACCGGGACAGGGGTACGGCTACGCAGTATTTT. The chain employs TRBV21-1 and TRBJ2-3; TRBD1, the D gene given by the table, was not confirmed from the DNA. TRBV21-1 is a recognized pseudogene. This CDR3 comprises 16 residues.